Sequencing of this TCR beta chain was carried out in a study of early T cells in non-severe SARS-CoV-2 infection. Looking at the study overall: Sequencing used unsorted whole-blood bulk RNA, so chains lack pairing. Points from the study as a whole: Anti-spike CD8 responses were favored by VDJdb matching, which missed private and CD4 specificities.

Notes on this clonotype: Its antigen is as yet unknown.

Separate cDNA molecules each had unique molecular identifiers attached to them. TCRdb recomputed calls from the 5' RACE reads with MiXCR, one row per CDR3 protein. The sample holds 70,000 or so distinct CDR3 sequences; around a tenth are singletons and the top ten take around 8%. The V and J ends lost 7 bases and 4 bases respectively, with 14 bases between them. There are 13 residues in the CDR3. Per the germline V gene, CDR1 is MNHNS and CDR2 is SASEGT. The material sequenced was whole blood, taken at baseline. The rearrangement uses TRBV6-1 and TRBJ2-7; D is possibly TRBD1 (5 bases). This clonotype was obtained from an adult who was a healthcare worker with PCR-confirmed SARS-CoV-2 infection or an uninfected control (not recorded which). The CDR3 spells CASTYLKGYEQYF. Here the CDR3 DNA reads TGTGCCAGCACCTACCTGAAGGGGTACGAGCAGTACTTC.